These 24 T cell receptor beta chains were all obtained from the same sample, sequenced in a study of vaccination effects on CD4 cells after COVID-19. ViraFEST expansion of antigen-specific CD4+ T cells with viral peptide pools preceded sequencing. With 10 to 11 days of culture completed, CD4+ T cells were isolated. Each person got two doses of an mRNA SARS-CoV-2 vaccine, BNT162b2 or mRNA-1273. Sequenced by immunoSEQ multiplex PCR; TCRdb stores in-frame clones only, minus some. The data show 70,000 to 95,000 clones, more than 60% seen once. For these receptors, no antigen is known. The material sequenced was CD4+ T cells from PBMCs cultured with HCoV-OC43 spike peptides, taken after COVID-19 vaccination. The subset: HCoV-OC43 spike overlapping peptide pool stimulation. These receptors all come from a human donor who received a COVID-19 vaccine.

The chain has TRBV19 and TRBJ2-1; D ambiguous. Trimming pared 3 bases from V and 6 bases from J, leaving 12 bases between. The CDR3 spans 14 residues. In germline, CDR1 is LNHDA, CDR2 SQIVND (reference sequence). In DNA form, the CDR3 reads TGTGCCAGTAGTATCTTACAGTCCCTCAATGAGCAGTTCTTC. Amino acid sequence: CASSILQSLNEQFF.

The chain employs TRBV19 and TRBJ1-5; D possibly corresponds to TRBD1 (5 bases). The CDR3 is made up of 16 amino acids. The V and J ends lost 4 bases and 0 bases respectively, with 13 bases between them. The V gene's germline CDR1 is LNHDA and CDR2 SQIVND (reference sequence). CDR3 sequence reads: CASSRGGMNSNQPQHF. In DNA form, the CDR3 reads TGTGCCAGTAGTAGGGGGGGAATGAATAGCAATCAGCCCCAGCATTTT. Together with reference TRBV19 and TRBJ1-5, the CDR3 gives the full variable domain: DGGITQSPKYLFRKEGQNVTLSCEQNLNHDAMYWYRQDPGQGLRLIYYSQIVNDFQKGDIAEGYSVSREKKESFPLTVTSAQKNPTAFYLCASSRGGMNSNQPQHFGDGTRLSIL.

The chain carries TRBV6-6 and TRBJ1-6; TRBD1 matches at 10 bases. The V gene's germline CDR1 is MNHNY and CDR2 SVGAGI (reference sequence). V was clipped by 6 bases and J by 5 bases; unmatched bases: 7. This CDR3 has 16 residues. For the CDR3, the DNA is TGTGCCAGCAGCCCTCGACAGGGGGCTGATAATTCACCCCTCCACTTT. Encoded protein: CASSPRQGADNSPLHF.

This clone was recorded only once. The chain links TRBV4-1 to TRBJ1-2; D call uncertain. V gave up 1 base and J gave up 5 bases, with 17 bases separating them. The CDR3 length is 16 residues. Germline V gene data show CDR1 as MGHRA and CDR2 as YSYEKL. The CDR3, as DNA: TGCGCCAGCAGCCAAGGAGGGCGGGATGTTGGTTATGGCTACACCTTC. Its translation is CASSQGGRDVGYGYTF.

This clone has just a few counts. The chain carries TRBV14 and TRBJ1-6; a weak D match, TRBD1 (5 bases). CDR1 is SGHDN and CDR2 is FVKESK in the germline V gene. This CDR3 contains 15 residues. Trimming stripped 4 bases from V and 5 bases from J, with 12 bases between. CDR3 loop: CASSPVSGNNSPLHF. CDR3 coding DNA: TGTGCCAGCAGCCCAGTGTCAGGGAATAATTCACCCCTCCACTTT. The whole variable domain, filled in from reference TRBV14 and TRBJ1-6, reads EAGVTQFPSHSVIEKGQTVTLRCDPISGHDNLYWYRRVMGKEIKFLLHFVKESKQDESGMPNNRFLAERTGGTYSTLKVQPAELEDSGVYFCASSPVSGNNSPLHFGNGTRLTVT.

Here the CDR3 reads CASSESYGKQFF. CDR3 bases: TGCGCCAGCAGTGAGAGTTACGGGAAGCAGTTCTTC. This chain links TRBV10-2 with TRBJ2-1; TRBD2 might be the D (5 bases). Trimming cost V 2 bases and J 11 bases, with 10 bases left between them. Germline V lookup: CDR1 WSHSY, CDR2 SAAADI. There are 12 residues in the CDR3.

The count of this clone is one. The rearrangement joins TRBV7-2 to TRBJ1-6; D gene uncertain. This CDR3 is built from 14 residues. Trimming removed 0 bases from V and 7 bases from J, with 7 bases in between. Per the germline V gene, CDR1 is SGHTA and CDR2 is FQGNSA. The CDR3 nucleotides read TGTGCCAGCAGCTTAGCAGGCCAAAATTCACCCCTCCACTTT. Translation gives CASSLAGQNSPLHF.

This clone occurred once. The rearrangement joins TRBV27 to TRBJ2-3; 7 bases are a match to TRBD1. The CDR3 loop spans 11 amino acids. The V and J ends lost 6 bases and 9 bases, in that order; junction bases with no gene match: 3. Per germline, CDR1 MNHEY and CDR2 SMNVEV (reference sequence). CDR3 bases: TGTGCCAGCAGCAGGGGGAACACGCAGTATTTT. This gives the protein CASSRGNTQYF.

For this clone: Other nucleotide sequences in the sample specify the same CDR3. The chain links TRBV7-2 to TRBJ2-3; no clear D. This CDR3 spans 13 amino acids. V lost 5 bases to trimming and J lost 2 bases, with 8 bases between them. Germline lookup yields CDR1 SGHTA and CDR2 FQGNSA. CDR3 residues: CASSLSYTDTQYF. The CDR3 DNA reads TGTGCCAGCAGCCTCTCGTACACAGATACGCAGTATTTT.

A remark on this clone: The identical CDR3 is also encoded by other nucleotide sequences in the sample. The CDR3 loop reads CSVDRGNTEAFF. The CDR3 nucleotides are TGCAGCGTGGACAGGGGGAACACTGAAGCTTTCTTT. The chain uses TRBV29-1 and TRBJ1-1, with 9 bases fitting TRBD1. Germline V gene sequence: CDR1 SQVTM, CDR2 ANQGSEA. Trimming at V came to 6 bases and at J to 1 base, leaving 0 bases not matched to a gene. CDR3 length equals 12 residues.

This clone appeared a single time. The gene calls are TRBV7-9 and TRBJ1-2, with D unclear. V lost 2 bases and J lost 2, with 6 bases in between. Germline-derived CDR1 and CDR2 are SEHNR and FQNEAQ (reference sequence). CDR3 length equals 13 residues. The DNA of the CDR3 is TGTGCCAGCAGCTTAAACGAGAACTATGGCTACACCTTC. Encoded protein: CASSLNENYGYTF. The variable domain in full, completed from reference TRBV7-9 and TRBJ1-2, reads DTGVSQNPRHKITKRGQNVTFRCDPISEHNRLYWYRQTLGQGPEFLTYFQNEAQLEKSRLLSDRFSAERPKGSFSTLEIQRTEQGDSAMYLCASSLNENYGYTFGSGTRLTVV.

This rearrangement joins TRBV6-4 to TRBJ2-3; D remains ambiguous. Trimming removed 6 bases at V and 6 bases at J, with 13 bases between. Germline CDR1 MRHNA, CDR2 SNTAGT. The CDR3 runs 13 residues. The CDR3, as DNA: TGTGCCAGCAGCGAGCAGGAGCGCGATACGCAGTATTTT. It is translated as CASSEQERDTQYF.

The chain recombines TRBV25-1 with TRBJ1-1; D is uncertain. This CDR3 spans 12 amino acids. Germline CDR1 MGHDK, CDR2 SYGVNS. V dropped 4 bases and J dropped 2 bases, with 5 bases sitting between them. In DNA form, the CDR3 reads TGTGCCAGCAGTGGGTACAACACTGAAGCTTTCTTT. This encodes CASSGYNTEAFF.

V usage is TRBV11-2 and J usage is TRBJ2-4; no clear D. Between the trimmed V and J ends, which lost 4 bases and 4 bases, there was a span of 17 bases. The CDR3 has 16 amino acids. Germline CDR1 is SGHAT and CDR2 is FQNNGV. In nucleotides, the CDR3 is TGTGCCAGCAGCTCAGCCGGCCCAAAGGGAAAAAACATTCAGTACTTC. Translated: CASSSAGPKGKNIQYF.

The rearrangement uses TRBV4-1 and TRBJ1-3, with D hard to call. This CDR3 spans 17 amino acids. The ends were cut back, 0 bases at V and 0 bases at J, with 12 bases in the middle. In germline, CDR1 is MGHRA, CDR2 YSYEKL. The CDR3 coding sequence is TGCGCCAGCAGCCAAGACAATGGACGGTCCTCTGGAAACACCATATATTTT. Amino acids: CASSQDNGRSSGNTIYF.

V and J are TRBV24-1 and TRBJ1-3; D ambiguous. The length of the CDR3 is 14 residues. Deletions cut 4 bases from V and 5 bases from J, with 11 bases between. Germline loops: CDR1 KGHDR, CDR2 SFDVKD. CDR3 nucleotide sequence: TGTGCCACCAGTGAAGGCGGTTCGAGAAACACCATATATTTT. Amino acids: CATSEGGSRNTIYF.

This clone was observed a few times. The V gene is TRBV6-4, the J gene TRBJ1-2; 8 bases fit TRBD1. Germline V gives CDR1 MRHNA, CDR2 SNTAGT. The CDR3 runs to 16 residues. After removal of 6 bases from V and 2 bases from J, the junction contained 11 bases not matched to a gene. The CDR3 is CASSRTGSSVNYGYTF. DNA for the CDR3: TGTGCCAGCAGCCGGACAGGGTCCTCAGTAAACTATGGCTACACCTTC.

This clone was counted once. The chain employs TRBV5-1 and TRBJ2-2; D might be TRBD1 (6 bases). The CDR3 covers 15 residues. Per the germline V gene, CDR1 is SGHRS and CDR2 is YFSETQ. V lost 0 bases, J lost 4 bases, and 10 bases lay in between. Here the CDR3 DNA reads TGCGCCAGCAGCTTGGGGGCAGGGGTCACCGGGGAGCTGTTTTTT. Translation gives CASSLGAGVTGELFF.

CDR3 nucleotides: TGTGCCAGCAGCTTGGGGCCAGGGTCCAATCAGCCCCAGCATTTT. Translated: CASSLGPGSNQPQHF. The chain is built from TRBV5-5 and TRBJ1-5, with D possibly TRBD1 on 5 matching bases. CDR1 and CDR2 from the germline V gene are SGHKS and YYEKEE (reference sequence). Trimming stripped 0 bases from V and 3 bases from J, with 10 bases between. The CDR3 has 15 amino acids. The full variable domain, rest sourced from reference TRBV5-5 and TRBJ1-5, is DAGVTQSPTHLIKTRGQQVTLRCSPISGHKSVSWYQQVLGQGPQFIFQYYEKEERGRGNFPDRFSARQFPNYSSELNVNALLLGDSALYLCASSLGPGSNQPQHFGDGTRLSIL.

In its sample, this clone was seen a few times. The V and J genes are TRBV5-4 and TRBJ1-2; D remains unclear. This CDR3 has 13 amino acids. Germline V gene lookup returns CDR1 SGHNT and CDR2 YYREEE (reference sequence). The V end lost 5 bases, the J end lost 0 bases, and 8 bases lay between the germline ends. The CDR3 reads CASRSVTNYGYTF. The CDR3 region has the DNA TGTGCCAGCAGGTCCGTTACTAACTATGGCTACACCTTC.

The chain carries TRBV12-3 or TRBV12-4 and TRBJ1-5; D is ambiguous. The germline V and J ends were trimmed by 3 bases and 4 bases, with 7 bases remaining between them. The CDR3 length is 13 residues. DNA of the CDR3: TGTGCCAGCAGTTTCGGGAGAAATCAGCCCCAGCATTTT. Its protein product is CASSFGRNQPQHF.

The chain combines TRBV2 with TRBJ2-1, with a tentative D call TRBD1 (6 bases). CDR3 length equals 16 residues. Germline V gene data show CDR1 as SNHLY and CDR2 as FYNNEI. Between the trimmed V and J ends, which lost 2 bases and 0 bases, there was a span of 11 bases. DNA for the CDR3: TGTGCCAGCAGTGAAAGTATAGGGGGCTCCTACAATGAGCAGTTCTTC. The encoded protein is CASSESIGGSYNEQFF.

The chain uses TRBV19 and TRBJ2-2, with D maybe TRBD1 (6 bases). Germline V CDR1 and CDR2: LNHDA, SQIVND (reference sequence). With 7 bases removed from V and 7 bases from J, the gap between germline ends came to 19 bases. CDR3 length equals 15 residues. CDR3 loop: CASKGVRGDVGELFF. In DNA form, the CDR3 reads TGTGCCAGTAAGGGGGTCAGGGGAGATGTCGGGGAGCTGTTTTTT.

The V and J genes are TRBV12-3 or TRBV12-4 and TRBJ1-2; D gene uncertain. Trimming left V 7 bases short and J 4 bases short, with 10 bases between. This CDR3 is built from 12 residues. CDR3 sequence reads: CASTWGVYGYTF. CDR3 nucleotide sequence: TGTGCCAGCACTTGGGGTGTCTATGGCTACACCTTC.